Following are 23 T cell receptor beta chains from one sample sequenced in a study of blood T cell repertoires in COVID-19. Libraries were prepared by immunoSEQ multiplex PCR; TCRdb keeps only in-frame clonotypes and omits some of them. The repertoire holds 250,000 to 350,000 clones, with roughly 85% as singletons. Input material: PBMCs or T cells enriched from blood (not recorded which). The receptors come from a woman aged 50 to 60 who had recovered from COVID-19.

The chain has TRBV19 and TRBJ2-7; TRBD2 matches at 10 bases. The CDR3 spans 17 residues. J lost 0 bases, V lost 1 base, and 6 bases had no gene match. Germline CDR1 LNHDA, CDR2 SQIVND (reference sequence). CDR3: CASSIAGTSGISYEQYF. The CDR3 DNA is TGTGCCAGTAGTATAGCGGGTACTAGCGGGATCTCCTACGAGCAGTACTTC.

V is TRBV28 and J is TRBJ1-5; no firm D call. Trimming shortened V by 6 bases and J by 6 bases, and 12 bases separated the two germline ends. The CDR3 is 13 amino acids. Looked up from germline, CDR1 is MDHEN and CDR2 is SYDVKM. The CDR3 reads CASSLTGIQPQHF. Written as DNA, the CDR3 is TGTGCCAGCAGCCTCACCGGGATTCAGCCCCAGCATTTT.

This chain links TRBV5-1 with TRBJ2-1; D perhaps matches TRBD1 (6 bases). V shed 0 bases and J shed 9 bases, with 16 bases lying between them. Germline values: CDR1 SGHRS, CDR2 YFSETQ. The CDR3 loop spans 15 amino acids. The CDR3 bases are TGCGCCAGCAGCTTGGGTCCCACAGGGATAGGTGAGCAGTTCTTC. This codes for CASSLGPTGIGEQFF. The entire variable domain, with the rest obtained from reference TRBV5-1 and TRBJ2-1, is as follows: KAGVTQTPRYLIKTRGQQVTLSCSPISGHRSVSWYQQTPGQGLQFLFEYFSETQRNKGNFPGRFSGRQFSNSRSEMNVSTLELGDSALYLCASSLGPTGIGEQFFGPGTRLTVL.

The chain recombines TRBV28 with TRBJ1-4; unclear D gene. The CDR3 consists of 14 residues. The V and J ends lost 6 bases and 2 bases respectively, with 10 bases between them. Germline CDR1 reads MDHEN; CDR2 reads SYDVKM. The CDR3 is CASSLLNTNEKLFF. The CDR3 nucleotides read TGTGCCAGCAGCCTACTGAACACTAATGAAAAACTGTTTTTT.

The chain carries TRBV27 and TRBJ1-5, with D perhaps TRBD1 (5 bases). Germline values: CDR1 MNHEY, CDR2 SMNVEV (reference sequence). The V and J ends lost 4 bases and 4 bases respectively, with 11 bases between them. There are 14 residues in the CDR3. The CDR3 loop is CASSSGFSNQPQHF. DNA of the CDR3: TGTGCCAGCAGTTCAGGGTTTTCGAATCAGCCCCAGCATTTT.

V usage is TRBV5-5 and J usage is TRBJ2-2; 7 bases fit TRBD1. This CDR3 has 16 residues. In germline, CDR1 is SGHKS, CDR2 YYEKEE (reference sequence). Germline trimming cut 1 base from V and 6 bases from J; bases unmatched to any gene: 9. The CDR3 is CASSLNPGGLPGELFF. CDR3 nucleotides: TGTGCCAGCAGCTTGAATCCAGGGGGATTGCCCGGGGAGCTGTTTTTT.

This clone has a handful of counts. Other DNA sequences in the same sample also yield this CDR3. The chain is built from TRBV6-5 and TRBJ2-3; no firm D call. The CDR3 sequence is 12 residues long. In germline, CDR1 is MNHEY, CDR2 SVGAGI. V lost 4 bases and J 3 bases, leaving 5 bases between the germline ends. The CDR3 here is CASSSVTDTQYF. CDR3 DNA: TGTGCCAGCAGTTCGGTTACAGATACGCAGTATTTT.

This sequence joins TRBV28 and TRBJ1-5; TRBD1 agrees at 7 bases. The junction had 10 bases not matched to a gene; V was cut back by 3 bases and J by 2 bases. The CDR3 is 17 residues long. The germline CDR1 and CDR2 sequences are MDHEN and SYDVKM. Written as DNA, the CDR3 is TGTGCCAGCAGTTTCCGTCGACAGGGACGGGGCAATCAGCCCCAGCATTTT. It yields the protein CASSFRRQGRGNQPQHF.

The chain is built from TRBV14 and TRBJ2-1, with a weak D call TRBD2 (6 bases). Looked up from germline, CDR1 is SGHDN and CDR2 is FVKESK. CDR3 length: 13 residues. V was clipped by 4 bases and J by 7 bases, with 11 bases between them. The CDR3 spells CASSRTGGNEQFF. For the CDR3, the DNA is TGTGCCAGCAGCCGAACAGGAGGGAATGAGCAGTTCTTC.

The V and J genes are TRBV29-1 and TRBJ1-1; tentative D call: TRBD1 (5 bases). V was clipped by 5 bases and J by 0 bases, with 7 bases between them. The CDR3 spans 12 residues. Germline values: CDR1 SQVTM, CDR2 ANQGSEA. The CDR3: CSVKGLNTEAFF. The CDR3 coding sequence is TGCAGCGTTAAGGGGTTGAACACTGAAGCTTTCTTT.

The rearrangement links TRBV7-9 to TRBJ1-4, with unresolved D. The CDR3 is 14 residues long. Trimming pared 4 bases from V and 6 bases from J, leaving 12 bases between. Germline-derived CDR1 and CDR2 are SEHNR and FQNEAQ (reference sequence). CDR3 DNA sequence: TGTGCCAGCAGCTGGTCCGGGAGGGATGAAAAACTGTTTTTT. Protein: CASSWSGRDEKLFF.

The rearrangement joins TRBV3-1 (or the pseudogene TRBV3-2) to TRBJ2-5; 10 positions agree with TRBD2. V gave up 1 base and J gave up 5 bases; unmatched junction bases: 7. CDR1 LGHDT and CDR2 YNNKEL come from the germline V gene (reference sequence). The length of the CDR3 is 16 residues. CDR3 in amino acids: CASSQVQRGGRETQYF. The DNA of the CDR3 is TGTGCCAGCAGCCAAGTACAGCGGGGGGGCCGGGAGACCCAGTACTTC.

This rearrangement joins TRBV10-1 to TRBJ2-3, with D maybe TRBD2 (6 bases). Germline CDR1 and CDR2: WNHNN and SYGVQD (reference sequence). V was clipped by 6 bases and J by 4 bases, with 11 bases between them. The CDR3 is 13 amino acids. The CDR3 sequence: CASRASGADTQYF. In DNA, the CDR3 is TGCGCCAGCAGAGCCTCGGGGGCAGATACGCAGTATTTT.

The chain uses TRBV7-9 and TRBJ2-7; unclear D gene. The CDR3 has 16 residues. In germline, CDR1 is SEHNR, CDR2 FQNEAQ (reference sequence). V was cut by 1 base and J by 0 bases, with 13 bases left in between. The CDR3 DNA sequence: TGTGCCAGCAGCTTAGAGATCCGGTCGAGCTCCTACGAGCAGTACTTC. This encodes CASSLEIRSSSYEQYF.

The V call is TRBV5-1, the J call TRBJ1-6; 9 nucleotides align to TRBD1. Germline V gene data show CDR1 as SGHRS and CDR2 as YFSETQ. CDR3 length: 16 residues. Unmatched junction bases numbered 12, after V lost 8 bases and J lost 6 bases. The CDR3 loop is CASNSQPGQGNSPLHF. Here the CDR3 DNA reads TGCGCCAGTAACAGTCAGCCGGGACAGGGTAATTCACCCCTCCACTTT.

The chain links TRBV7-2 to TRBJ2-4, with no clear D. Germline V CDR1 and CDR2: SGHTA, FQGNSA. The CDR3 consists of 16 residues. The V end was cut by 5 bases, the J end by 0 bases, with 14 bases between. For the CDR3, the DNA is TGTGCCAGCAGCCCGACGGGTACACTAGCCAAAAACATTCAGTACTTC. Its translation: CASSPTGTLAKNIQYF. Drawing the rest from reference TRBV7-2 and TRBJ2-4, the complete variable domain is GAGVSQSPSNKVTEKGKDVELRCDPISGHTALYWYRQSLGQGLEFLIYFQGNSAPDKSGLPSDRFSAERTGGSVSTLTIQRTQQEDSAVYLCASSPTGTLAKNIQYFGAGTRLSVL.

Comments on this clone: Other nucleotide sequences from this sample produce the same CDR3. The chain is built from TRBV30 and TRBJ1-5, with TRBD1 as a possible D gene (6 bases). The CDR3 contains 13 residues. Germline V lookup: CDR1 GTSNPN, CDR2 SVGIG (reference sequence). Trimming removed 0 bases at V and 5 bases at J, with 8 bases between. CDR3 in amino acids: CAWSVQGDQPQHF. The DNA for the CDR3 is TGTGCCTGGAGTGTACAGGGAGATCAGCCCCAGCATTTT.

The DNA of the CDR3 is TGCGCCAGCAGCTCAGGGCTCACAGGGAGACGGGAAGCTTTCTTT. Protein sequence: CASSSGLTGRREAFF. The J gene is TRBJ1-1, the V gene TRBV5-1; D may be TRBD1 (6 bases). The V end lost 3 bases, the J end lost 8 bases, and 20 bases lay between the germline ends. Germline CDR1 and CDR2: SGHRS and YFSETQ. CDR3 length: 15 amino acids.

The V gene is TRBV15, the J gene TRBJ1-5, with D maybe TRBD1 (6 bases). CDR1 is LNHNV and CDR2 is YYDKDF in the germline V gene (reference sequence). V was pared by 3 bases and J by 3 bases, with 12 bases between. The length of the CDR3 is 15 residues. In DNA form, the CDR3 reads TGTGCCACCAGCAGGGGGGACACAAACAATCAGCCCCAGCATTTT. Its protein product is CATSRGDTNNQPQHF.

The V gene is TRBV11-2, the J gene TRBJ2-7; tentatively, D is TRBD2 (6 bases). The CDR3 length is 13 residues. Germline V gene sequence: CDR1 SGHAT, CDR2 FQNNGV. Deletions cut 5 bases from V and 3 bases from J, with 11 bases between. The CDR3 nucleotides are TGTGCCAGCAGCCGAACTAGCATCTACGAGCAGTACTTC. Translation: CASSRTSIYEQYF.

The chain couples TRBV7-8 to TRBJ2-1; 11 bases fit TRBD2. Trimming took 1 base from V and 15 from J; bases not matched to a gene: 8. This CDR3 has 14 amino acids. Germline V gene sequence: CDR1 SGHVS, CDR2 FQNEAQ. CDR3 residues: CASSLVGTSGGVFF. CDR3 nucleotide sequence: TGTGCCAGCAGCTTAGTTGGGACTAGCGGAGGGGTGTTCTTC. Looking up the rest from reference TRBV7-8 and TRBJ2-1 gives the full variable domain: GAGVSQSPRYKVAKRGQDVALRCDPISGHVSLFWYQQALGQGPEFLTYFQNEAQLDKSGLPSDRFFAERPEGSVSTLKIQRTQQEDSAVYLCASSLVGTSGGVFFGPGTRLTVL.

The V and J genes are TRBV7-9 and TRBJ2-1, with 7 bases that match TRBD2. Trimming took 5 bases from V and 6 from J; bases not matched to a gene: 7. Germline assignment: CDR1 SEHNR and CDR2 FQNEAQ (reference sequence). CDR3 length: 14 residues. The DNA for the CDR3 is TGTGCCAGCAGCCCTTTGGGGGGGGGCAATGAGCAGTTCTTC. This gives the protein CASSPLGGGNEQFF.

The V call is TRBV5-4, the J call TRBJ2-2; 9 bases fit TRBD1. The V segment lost 4 bases and the J segment 4 bases; nucleotides outside the gene matches: 5. This CDR3 region has 15 residues. CDR1 is SGHNT, CDR2 YYREEE, per germline (reference sequence). The CDR3 region is CASSAPTGGTGELFF. In DNA, the CDR3 is TGTGCCAGCAGCGCTCCGACAGGGGGCACCGGGGAGCTGTTTTTT.